This T cell receptor (beta chain) emerged from a study of human T cells and chemical hapten exposure. Study-wide background: Diphenylcyclopropenone was applied weekly to patients' scalps across the approximately 25-week study. Study findings and constraints: Those TCRs sitting above 1 in 1000 frequency stayed the same with DPC sensitization.

Germline assignment: CDR1 SNHLY and CDR2 FYNNEI. The germline V and J ends were trimmed by 5 bases and 5 bases, with 15 bases remaining between them. CDR3 size: 14 residues. Time point: patch test 1, 2 weeks after DPC sensitization. As for treatment: therapeutic diphenylcyclopropenone sensitization with weekly scalp DPC. Each CDR3 protein gets one entry after TCRdb re-called the RACE reads with MiXCR. In the table there are roughly 72,000 distinct CDR3 sequences, approximately 10% of which are singletons. The sample holds a few counts of this clonotype. Its antigen is not known. This TCR derives from a woman aged 50 to 60 with alopecia areata. Some clones in this sample may be carry-over from other donors' samples. The rearrangement uses TRBV2 and TRBJ2-5; no definite D call. Sequencing used whole blood, obtained in connection with sensitization to the hapten diphenylcyclopropenone (DPC). CDR3: CASSTRRTGETQYF. For the CDR3, the DNA is TGTGCCAGCAGTACTCGAAGGACCGGGGAGACCCAGTACTTC.